This TCR beta chain was found in a study of CD4 T cells in relation to SARS-CoV-2 and coronaviruses. At the level of the study: After less than eleven days of antigen culture, PBMC TCR beta CDR3s were sequenced.

Study-wide points: This crossreactivity analysis covered spike protein alone, no other viral proteins. Each donor contributed either pre-pandemic or post-infection samples, not both.

Remarks on this clone: The antigen is unknown. An end of the junction does not agree with germline; a read error may underlie this.

Before the COVID-19 pandemic, during about 2010-2018, CD4+ T cells were taken from unexposed donors. The cells were cultured for about 10 days before CD4+ T cells were isolated. As cell numbers allowed, unexposed-donor CD4+ T cells faced SARS-CoV-2 S/N and four cold-coronavirus spikes. The data were produced by immunoSEQ multiplex PCR, yet TCRdb's version contains in-frame clones alone and is incomplete. This table has just over 25,000 clones, roughly four fifths appearing once. The CDR3 consists of 15 residues. Germline loops: CDR1 SGHTS, CDR2 YDEGEE. This chain connects TRBV5-8 to TRBJ1-4; TRBD1 might be the D (5 bases). Sample: CD4+ T cells from PBMCs, cultured in vitro. The clonotype originates from a human donor in good health. The CDR3 here is CASRLGGRANEKLFF. In nucleotides, the CDR3 is TGTGCCAGCAGGTTGGGGGGGAGAGCTAATGAAAAACTGTTTTTT.